This T cell receptor beta chain was recorded in a study of vaccination effects on CD4 cells after COVID-19. Study-level results: Late in the post-vaccination period, infection-induced and vaccine-induced clones underwent marked clonal contraction.

Trimming took off 0 bases at V and 5 bases at J, with 10 bases between the two ends. From germline, CDR1 is KGHSH and CDR2 LQKENI. The CDR3 totals 14 residues. Antigen-specific CD4+ T cells were expanded (with viral peptide pools) by the ViraFEST assay ahead of sequencing. Between days 9 and 10 of culture, CD4+ T cells were separated out. Either the BNT162b2 or mRNA-1273 vaccine was given to participants in two doses. Nucleocapsid antibody tests were negative, and the vaccine recipients had no prior SARS-CoV-2 infection. Both day 3 and day 7 saw half the medium replaced with IL-2 medium. There are a few counts of this clone. Its target is unknown. Here immunoSEQ multiplex PCR was the method, and the copy in TCRdb shows in-frame clones only, minus some. Of 27,000 or so clones detected, 83% appear once; the ten largest clones hold 1.4% to 1.5%.

The sample consisted of CD4+ T cells from PBMCs cultured with HCoV-NL63 spike peptides, taken after COVID-19 vaccination. The sequence was collected from a human donor who received a COVID-19 vaccine. Some clones in this sample may be carry-over from other donors' samples. The chain combines TRBV18 with TRBJ2-5; D unresolved. CDR3 residues: CASSPPGLRETQYF. Here the CDR3 DNA reads TGTGCCAGCTCACCACCGGGTCTGAGGGAGACCCAGTACTTC.